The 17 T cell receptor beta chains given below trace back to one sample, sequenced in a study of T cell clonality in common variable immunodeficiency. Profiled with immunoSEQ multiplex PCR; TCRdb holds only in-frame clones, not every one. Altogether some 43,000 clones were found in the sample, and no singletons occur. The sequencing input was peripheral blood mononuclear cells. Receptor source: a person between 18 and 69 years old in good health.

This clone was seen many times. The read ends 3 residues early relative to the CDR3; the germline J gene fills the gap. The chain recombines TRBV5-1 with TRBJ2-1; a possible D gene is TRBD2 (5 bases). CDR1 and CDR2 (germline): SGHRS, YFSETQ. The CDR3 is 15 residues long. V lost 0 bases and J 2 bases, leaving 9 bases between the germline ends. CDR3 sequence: CASSLEAAAYNEQFF. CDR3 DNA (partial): TGCGCCAGCAGCTTGGAAGCGGCGGCCTACAATGAG.

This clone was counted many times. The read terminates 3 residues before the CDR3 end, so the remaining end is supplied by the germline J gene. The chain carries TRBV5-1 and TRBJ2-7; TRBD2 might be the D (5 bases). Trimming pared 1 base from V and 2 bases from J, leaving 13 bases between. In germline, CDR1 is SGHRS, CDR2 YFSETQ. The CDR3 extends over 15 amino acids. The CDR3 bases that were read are TGCGCCAGCAGCTTGCTCCCCGGGGATCCCTACGAG. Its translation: CASSLLPGDPYE. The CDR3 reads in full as CASSLLPGDPYEQYF.

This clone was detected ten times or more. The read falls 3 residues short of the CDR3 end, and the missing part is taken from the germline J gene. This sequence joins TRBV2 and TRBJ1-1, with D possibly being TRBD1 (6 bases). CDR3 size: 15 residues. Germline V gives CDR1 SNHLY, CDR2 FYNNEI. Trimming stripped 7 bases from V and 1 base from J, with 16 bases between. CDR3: CASTRDTGSNTEAFF. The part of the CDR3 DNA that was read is TGTGCCAGCACCAGGGACACGGGGTCGAACACTGAA. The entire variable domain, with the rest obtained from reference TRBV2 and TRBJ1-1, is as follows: EPEVTQTPSHQVTQMGQEVILRCVPISNHLYFYWYRQILGQKVEFLVSFYNNEISEKSEIFDDQFSVERPDGSNFTLKIRSTKLEDSAMYFCASTRDTGSNTEAFFGQGTRLTVV.

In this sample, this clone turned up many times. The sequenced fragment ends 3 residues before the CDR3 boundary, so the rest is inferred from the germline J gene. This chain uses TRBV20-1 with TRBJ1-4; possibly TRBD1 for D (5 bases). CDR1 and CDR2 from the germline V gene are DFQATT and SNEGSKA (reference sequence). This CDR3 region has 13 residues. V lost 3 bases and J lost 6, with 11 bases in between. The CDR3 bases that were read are TGCAGTGCTAGGGGGGGGGTCGATGAAAAA. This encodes CSARGGVDEK. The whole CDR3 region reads CSARGGVDEKLFF.

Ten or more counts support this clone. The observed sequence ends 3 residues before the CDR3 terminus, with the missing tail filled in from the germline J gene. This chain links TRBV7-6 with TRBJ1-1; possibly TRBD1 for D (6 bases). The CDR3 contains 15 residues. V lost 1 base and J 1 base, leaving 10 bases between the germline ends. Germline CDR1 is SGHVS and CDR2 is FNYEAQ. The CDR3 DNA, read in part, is TGTGCCAGCAGCTTAGTCACAGGGACGAACACTGAA. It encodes CASSLVTGTNTE. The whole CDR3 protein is CASSLVTGTNTEAFF. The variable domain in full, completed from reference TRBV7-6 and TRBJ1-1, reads GAGVSQSPRYKVTKRGQDVALRCDPISGHVSLYWYRQALGQGPEFLTYFNYEAQQDKSGLPNDRFSAERPEGSISTLTIQRTEQRDSAMYRCASSLVTGTNTEAFFGQGTRLTVV.

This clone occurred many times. The CDR3 sequence: CASSQDLKGGSDTQYF. The CDR3 bases that were read are TGTGCCAGCAGCCAAGATCTTAAGGGGGGGTCAGATACG. V usage is TRBV14 and J usage is TRBJ2-3, with D possibly being TRBD2 (7 bases). The read terminates 3 residues ahead of where the CDR3 ends, so the germline J gene completes it. V was cut by 0 bases and J by 4 bases, with 14 bases left in between. Germline V lookup: CDR1 SGHDN, CDR2 FVKESK. This CDR3 contains 16 residues.

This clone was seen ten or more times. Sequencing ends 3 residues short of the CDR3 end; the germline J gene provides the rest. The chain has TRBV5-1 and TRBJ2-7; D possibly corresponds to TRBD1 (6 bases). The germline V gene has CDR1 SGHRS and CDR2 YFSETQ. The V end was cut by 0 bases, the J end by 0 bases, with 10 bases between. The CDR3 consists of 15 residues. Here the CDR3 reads CASSLVSDSSYEQYF. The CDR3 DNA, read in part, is TGCGCCAGCAGCTTGGTTTCGGACAGCTCCTACGAG. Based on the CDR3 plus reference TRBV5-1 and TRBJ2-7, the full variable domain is KAGVTQTPRYLIKTRGQQVTLSCSPISGHRSVSWYQQTPGQGLQFLFEYFSETQRNKGNFPGRFSGRQFSNSRSEMNVSTLELGDSALYLCASSLVSDSSYEQYFGPGTRLTVT.

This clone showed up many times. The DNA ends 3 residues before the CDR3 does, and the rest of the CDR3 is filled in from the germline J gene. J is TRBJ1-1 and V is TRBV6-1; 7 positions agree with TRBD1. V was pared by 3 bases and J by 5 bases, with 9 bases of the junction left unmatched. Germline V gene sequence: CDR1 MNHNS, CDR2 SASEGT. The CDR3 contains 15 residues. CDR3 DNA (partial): TGTGCCAGCAGTGACAACTCAGGGGGAGGAACTGAA. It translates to CASSDNSGGGTE. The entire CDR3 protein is CASSDNSGGGTEAFF.

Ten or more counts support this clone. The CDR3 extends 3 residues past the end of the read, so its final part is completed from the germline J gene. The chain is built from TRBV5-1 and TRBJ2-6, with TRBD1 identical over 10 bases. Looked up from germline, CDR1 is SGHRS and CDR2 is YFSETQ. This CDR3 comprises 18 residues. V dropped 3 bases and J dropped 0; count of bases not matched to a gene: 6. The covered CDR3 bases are TGCGCCAGCAGCTGGGGAGGGACAGGGGTCTCTGGGGCCAACGTC. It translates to CASSWGGTGVSGANV. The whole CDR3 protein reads CASSWGGTGVSGANVLTF.

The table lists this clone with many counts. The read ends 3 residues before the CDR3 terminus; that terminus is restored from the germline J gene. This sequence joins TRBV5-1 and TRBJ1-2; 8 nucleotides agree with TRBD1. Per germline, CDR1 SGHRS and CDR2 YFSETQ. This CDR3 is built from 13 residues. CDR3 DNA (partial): TGCGCCAGCAGCTTACTGACAGGGGAAGGC. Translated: CASSLLTGEG. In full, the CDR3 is CASSLLTGEGYTF.

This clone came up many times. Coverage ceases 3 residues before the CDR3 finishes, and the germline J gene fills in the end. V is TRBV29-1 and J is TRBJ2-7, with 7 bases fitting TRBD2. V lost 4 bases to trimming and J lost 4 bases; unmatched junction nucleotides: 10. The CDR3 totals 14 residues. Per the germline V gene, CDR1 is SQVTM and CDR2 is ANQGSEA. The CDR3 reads CSVGEGLTSYEQYF. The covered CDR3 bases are TGCAGCGTTGGCGAGGGACTAACATCGTACGAG.

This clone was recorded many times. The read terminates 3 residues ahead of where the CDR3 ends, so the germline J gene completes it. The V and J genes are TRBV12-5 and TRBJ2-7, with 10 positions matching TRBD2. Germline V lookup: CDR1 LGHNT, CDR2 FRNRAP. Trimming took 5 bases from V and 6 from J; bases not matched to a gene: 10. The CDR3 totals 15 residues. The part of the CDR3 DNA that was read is TGTGCTAGTGGTCTCACGAGCGGGAGGGCCGGCGAG. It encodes CASGLTSGRAGE. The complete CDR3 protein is CASGLTSGRAGEQYF.

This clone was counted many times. Here the CDR3 reads CSAKDRGVYEQYF. The CDR3 bases that were read are TGCAGTGCAAAGGACAGGGGTGTGTACGAG. The rearrangement joins TRBV20-1 to TRBJ2-7; 9 bases are shared with TRBD1. The read finishes 3 residues shy of the CDR3 end, and the germline J gene is used to complete it. V gave up 6 bases and J gave up 4 bases; unmatched junction bases: 7. Germline loops: CDR1 DFQATT, CDR2 SNEGSKA (reference sequence). The length of the CDR3 is 13 residues.

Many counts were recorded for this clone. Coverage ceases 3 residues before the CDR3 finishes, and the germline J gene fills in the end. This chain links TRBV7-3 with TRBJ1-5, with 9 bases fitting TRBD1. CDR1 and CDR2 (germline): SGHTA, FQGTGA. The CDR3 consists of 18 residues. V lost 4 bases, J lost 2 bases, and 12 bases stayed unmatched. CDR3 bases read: TGTGCCAGCAGCTCCACATCGCCGGGACAGGGTGGCAATCAGCCC. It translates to CASSSTSPGQGGNQP. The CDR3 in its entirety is CASSSTSPGQGGNQPQHF. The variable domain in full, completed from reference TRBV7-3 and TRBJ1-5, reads GAGVSQTPSNKVTEKGKYVELRCDPISGHTALYWYRQSLGQGPEFLIYFQGTGAADDSGLPNDRFFAVRPEGSVSTLKIQRTERGDSAVYLCASSSTSPGQGGNQPQHFGDGTRLSIL.

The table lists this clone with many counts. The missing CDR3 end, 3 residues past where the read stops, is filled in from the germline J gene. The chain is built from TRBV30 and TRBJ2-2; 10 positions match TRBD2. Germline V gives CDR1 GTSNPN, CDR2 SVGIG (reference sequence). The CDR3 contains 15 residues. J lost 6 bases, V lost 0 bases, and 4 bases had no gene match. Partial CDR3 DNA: TGTGCCTGGAGTGTCCCGGGACTAGCGCCCGGGGAG. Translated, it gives CAWSVPGLAPGE. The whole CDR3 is CAWSVPGLAPGELFF.

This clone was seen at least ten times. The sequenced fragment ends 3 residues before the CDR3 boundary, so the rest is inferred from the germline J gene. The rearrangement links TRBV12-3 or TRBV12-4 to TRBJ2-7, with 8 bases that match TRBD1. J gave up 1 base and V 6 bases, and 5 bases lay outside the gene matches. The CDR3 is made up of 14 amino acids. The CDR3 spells CASSQTGVSYEQYF. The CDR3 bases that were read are TGTGCCAGCAGCCAGACAGGGGTTTCCTACGAG.

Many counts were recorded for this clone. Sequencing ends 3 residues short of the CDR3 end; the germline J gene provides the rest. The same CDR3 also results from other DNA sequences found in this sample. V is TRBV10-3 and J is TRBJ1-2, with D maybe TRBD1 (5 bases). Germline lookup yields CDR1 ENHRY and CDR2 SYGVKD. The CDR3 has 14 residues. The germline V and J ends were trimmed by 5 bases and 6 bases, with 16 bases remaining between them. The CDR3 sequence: CAISRTSKGDGYTF. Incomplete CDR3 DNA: TGTGCCATCAGTAGAACCTCTAAAGGGGATGGC.